The next 20 T cell receptor beta chains were all read from a single sample in a study of blood T cell repertoires in COVID-19. Only in-frame clones appear in the TCRdb table, and some are missing; sequencing was by immunoSEQ multiplex PCR. Of under 25,000 clones in the sample, around nine tenths were seen once. The sequenced material came from peripheral blood. The receptors stem from a human donor with active COVID-19. The donor label of this sample is uncertain.

This chain joins TRBV28 and TRBJ2-7; 7 nucleotides align to TRBD2. The trim removed 0 bases at V and 2 bases at J, leaving 1 base unmatched. The germline gives CDR1 MDHEN, CDR2 SYDVKM. The CDR3 is made up of 14 amino acids. CDR3: CASSLWGTTYEQYF. CDR3 bases: TGTGCCAGCAGTTTATGGGGGACTACCTACGAGCAGTACTTC.

The chain carries TRBV7-6 and TRBJ2-1; no clear D gene. V lost 4 bases and J lost 1, with 17 bases in between. This CDR3 has 17 residues. Per germline, CDR1 SGHVS and CDR2 FNYEAQ. CDR3 nucleotides: TGTGCCAGCAGCTCCTCAGGTGTGGGTGGGTCCTACAATGAGCAGTTCTTC. It encodes CASSSSGVGGSYNEQFF.

The V call is TRBV7-9, the J call TRBJ1-6, with a possible D match to TRBD1 (6 bases). V was cut by 7 bases and J by 10 bases, with 17 bases left in between. The germline V gene encodes CDR1 SEHNR and CDR2 FQNEAQ (reference sequence). The CDR3 has 14 amino acids. CDR3 nucleotides: TGTGCCAGCACCCAGGGAGGGAGGGGGTCACCCCTCCACTTT. Translated, it gives CASTQGGRGSPLHF.

This clone was recorded only once. V gene TRBV4-1 combines with J gene TRBJ1-6; D might be TRBD1 (5 bases). Germline CDR1 MGHRA, CDR2 YSYEKL. This CDR3 contains 15 residues. V lost 1 base and J 9 bases, leaving 13 bases between the germline ends. The CDR3 region has the DNA TGCGCCAGCAGCCAAGGTGCGACAGTACTTTCACCCCTCCACTTT. Its translation: CASSQGATVLSPLHF.

The chain couples TRBV27 to TRBJ1-1, with 8 bases lining up with TRBD1. CDR3 size: 16 residues. CDR1 is MNHEY and CDR2 is SMNVEV in the germline V gene (reference sequence). V lost 1 base, J lost 1 base, and 5 bases stayed unmatched. The CDR3 region is CASSLLTGEGNTEAFF. The DNA for the CDR3 is TGTGCCAGCAGTTTATTGACAGGGGAGGGGAACACTGAAGCTTTCTTT.

The gene calls are TRBV19 and TRBJ1-5, with D uncertain. Germline CDR1 is LNHDA and CDR2 is SQIVND (reference sequence). With 4 bases removed from V and 5 bases from J, the gap between germline ends came to 9 bases. CDR3 length: 13 residues. The CDR3 sequence: CASSRGGDQPQHF. CDR3 bases: TGTGCCAGTAGTAGAGGAGGTGATCAGCCCCAGCATTTT.

V is TRBV27 and J is TRBJ2-4; 7 nucleotides match TRBD2. The germline V gene has CDR1 MNHEY and CDR2 SMNVEV (reference sequence). The CDR3 length is 13 residues. V gave up 2 bases and J gave up 10 bases; unmatched junction bases: 5. DNA for the CDR3: TGTGCCAGCAGTTTAGGACTAGATCGGATTCAGTACTTC. Its protein is CASSLGLDRIQYF.

This chain uses TRBV19 with TRBJ1-6, with 9 bases fitting TRBD1. J was trimmed by 0 bases and V by 3 bases; bases with no gene match: 9. Per germline, CDR1 LNHDA and CDR2 SQIVND (reference sequence). The length of the CDR3 is 19 residues. DNA of the CDR3: TGTGCCAGTAGTATCCGACAGGGGGTGTCGAGCTCCTATAATTCACCCCTCCACTTT. Translating it yields CASSIRQGVSSSYNSPLHF.

V is TRBV5-4 and J is TRBJ2-2; D is possibly TRBD2 (5 bases). Germline CDR1 reads SGHNT; CDR2 reads YYREEE (reference sequence). The V end was cut by 4 bases, the J end by 4 bases, with 11 bases between. CDR3 size: 14 residues. The CDR3 nucleotides are TGTGCCAGCAGCCAACAAGGGAGCACCGGGGAGCTGTTTTTT. Translated, it gives CASSQQGSTGELFF.

The chain is built from TRBV5-6 and TRBJ2-5; TRBD2 aligns across 7 bases. Germline values: CDR1 SGHDT, CDR2 YYEEEE. The CDR3 totals 16 residues. The junction had 15 bases not matched to a gene; V was cut back by 3 bases and J by 7 bases. The CDR3 DNA sequence: TGTGCCAGCAGCTCACTTCGGTCGGGAGGTATTTTGACCCAGTACTTC. Translated: CASSSLRSGGILTQYF.

This clone was counted once. The chain employs TRBV5-5 and TRBJ2-7; D not certain. The CDR3 length is 15 residues. Germline CDR1 SGHKS, CDR2 YYEKEE (reference sequence). V was pared by 5 bases and J by 3 bases, with 18 bases between. CDR3 coding DNA: TGTGCCAGCAGGTTATCTCCGGGTCCGAGCTACGAGCAGTACTTC. Its protein product is CASRLSPGPSYEQYF.

The chain employs TRBV5-6 and TRBJ1-3; the D is unclear. Trimming took off 0 bases at V and 2 bases at J, with 12 bases between the two ends. This CDR3 has 16 amino acids. From germline, CDR1 is SGHDT and CDR2 YYEEEE. This CDR3 is CASSLVAGAAGNTIYF. The CDR3 nucleotides are TGTGCCAGCAGCTTGGTGGCAGGAGCGGCTGGAAACACCATATATTTT. Full variable domain (missing parts from reference TRBV5-6 and TRBJ1-3): DAGVTQSPTHLIKTRGQQVTLRCSPKSGHDTVSWYQQALGQGPQFIFQYYEEEERQRGNFPDRFSGHQFPNYSSELNVNALLLGDSALYLCASSLVAGAAGNTIYFGEGSWLTVV.

This clone was seen a single time. The chain recombines TRBV4-1 with TRBJ1-6; no clear D gene. V was clipped by 4 bases and J by 15 bases, with 22 bases between them. Germline lookup yields CDR1 MGHRA and CDR2 YSYEKL. The CDR3 runs 15 residues. Here the CDR3 DNA reads TGCGCCAGCAGCCCCCTTTTCCCCCAATCCCTAAGCCTCCACTTT. It encodes CASSPLFPQSLSLHF.

This rearrangement joins TRBV9 to TRBJ2-7; possible D gene TRBD2, 6 bases. The CDR3 has 15 amino acids. V gave up 1 base and J gave up 7 bases, with 18 bases separating them. Per the germline V gene, CDR1 is SGDLS and CDR2 is YYNGEE. The CDR3 DNA reads as TGTGCCAGCAGCGTAACTACGGGACTCCCCGGAGAGCAGTACTTC. Encoded protein: CASSVTTGLPGEQYF.

This chain links TRBV2 with TRBJ2-7, with 10 bases matching TRBD1. The V segment lost 6 bases and the J segment 3 bases; nucleotides outside the gene matches: 5. This CDR3 has 14 amino acids. Germline CDR1 reads SNHLY; CDR2 reads FYNNEI. The CDR3 loop reads CASSEGQGIYEQYF. The CDR3 DNA follows: TGTGCCAGCAGCGAGGGACAGGGGATCTACGAGCAGTACTTC. Together with reference TRBV2 and TRBJ2-7, the CDR3 gives the full variable domain: EPEVTQTPSHQVTQMGQEVILRCVPISNHLYFYWYRQILGQKVEFLVSFYNNEISEKSEIFDDQFSVERPDGSNFTLKIRSTKLEDSAMYFCASSEGQGIYEQYFGPGTRLTVT.

V and J are TRBV3-1 (or the pseudogene TRBV3-2) and TRBJ2-7; 7 bases match TRBD2. The V gene end was trimmed by 3 bases and the J gene end by 3 bases; junction bases not matched to a gene: 8. Per germline, CDR1 LGHDT and CDR2 YNNKEL (reference sequence). The CDR3 has 15 residues. The CDR3 DNA reads as TGTGCCAGCAGCCAGTTAAGGACTAGTTACTACGAGCAGTACTTC. It translates to CASSQLRTSYYEQYF.

In this sample, this clone turned up a few times. The chain combines TRBV25-1 with TRBJ2-1; 11 bases fit TRBD2. The V gene's germline CDR1 is MGHDK and CDR2 SYGVNS. Losses at the gene ends were 10 bases for V and 3 bases for J; bases not matched to a gene: 5. The CDR3 has 14 amino acids. In DNA form, the CDR3 reads TGTGCCACTTCACTAGCGGGAGACTACAATGAGCAGTTCTTC. Translating it yields CATSLAGDYNEQFF.

This clone was counted a few times. This chain uses TRBV21-1 with TRBJ2-7; the tabulated D call, TRBD1, remains unverified against the DNA. TRBV21-1 is a pseudogene segment. The CDR3 is 18 residues long. As DNA, the CDR3 is TGTGCCAGCAGCGACTCAAAAGGGAGGGGACAGGGTGTATACGAGCAGTACTTC. This codes for CASSDSKGRGQGVYEQYF.

This clone appeared a single time. The gene calls are TRBV19 and TRBJ1-1, with D perhaps TRBD1 (6 bases). This CDR3 is built from 15 residues. Germline CDR1 LNHDA, CDR2 SQIVND (reference sequence). The V end lost 8 bases, the J end lost 0 bases, and 16 bases lay between the germline ends. The CDR3 DNA follows: TGTGCCAGTGCACAGCAGGGGTCACTGAACACTGAAGCTTTCTTT. Translating gives CASAQQGSLNTEAFF.

There are a few counts of this clone. The chain has TRBV19 and TRBJ1-2; the D is unclear. CDR1 and CDR2 (germline): LNHDA, SQIVND (reference sequence). V lost 8 bases, J lost 7 bases, and 14 bases lay in between. This CDR3 comprises 12 residues. The CDR3 DNA reads TGTGCCAGTTTTAATCCCGGGGTTGGCTACACCTTC. Amino acid sequence: CASFNPGVGYTF.